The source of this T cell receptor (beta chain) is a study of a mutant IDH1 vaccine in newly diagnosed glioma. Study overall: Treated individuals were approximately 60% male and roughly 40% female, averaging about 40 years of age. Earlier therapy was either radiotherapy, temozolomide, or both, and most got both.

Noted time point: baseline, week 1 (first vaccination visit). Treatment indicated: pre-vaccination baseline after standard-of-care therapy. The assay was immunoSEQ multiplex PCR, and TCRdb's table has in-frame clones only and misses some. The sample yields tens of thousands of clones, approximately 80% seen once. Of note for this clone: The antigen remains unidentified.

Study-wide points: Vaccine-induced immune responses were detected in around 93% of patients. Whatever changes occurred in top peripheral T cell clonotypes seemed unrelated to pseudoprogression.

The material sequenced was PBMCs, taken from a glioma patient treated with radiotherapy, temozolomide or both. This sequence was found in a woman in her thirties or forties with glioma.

CDR3: CASSLGQRSYGYTF. Written as DNA, the CDR3 is TGTGCCAGCAGCTTGGGGCAGAGATCCTATGGCTACACCTTC. The V gene is TRBV5-6, the J gene TRBJ1-2, with D unclear. The CDR3 has 14 residues. Germline-derived CDR1 and CDR2 are SGHDT and YYEEEE. The ends were cut back, 0 bases at V and 4 bases at J, with 10 bases in the middle.